The rows below give T cell receptor beta chains drawn from one sample of a study of blood T cell repertoires in COVID-19. The assay was immunoSEQ multiplex PCR, and TCRdb's table has in-frame clones only and misses some. The table records around 180,000 clones, approximately 85% of them present only once. The specimen was peripheral blood. The receptors here all came from a man in his fifties or sixties with acute or convalescent COVID-19. The CDR3 runs from the conserved cysteine through the conserved F or W. The D gene is left open where the match is weak. Rows may omit the clone size; those that give it use once, few, many or a size class.

abundance	d_gene	j_gene	len	v_gene	CDR3aa	CDR3nt
few	-	TRBJ1-1	17	TRBV9	CASSPFEGGSMNTEAFF	TGTGCCAGCAGCCCGTTTGAAGGGGGATCCATGAACACTGAAGCTTTCTTT
-	-	TRBJ1-5	15	TRBV7-8	CASSLRRGGNQPQHF	TGTGCCAGCAGCCTACGAAGAGGAGGCAATCAGCCCCAGCATTTT
-	-	TRBJ2-5	13	TRBV19	CASSIEGGETQYF	TGTGCCAGTAGTATAGAGGGGGGAGAGACCCAGTACTTC
-	TRBD1	TRBJ1-5	14	TRBV5-5	CASSKLAFGDSLHF	TGTGCCAGCAGCAAACTTGCATTTGGGGACAGTTTACATTTT
-	-	TRBJ2-3	16	TRBV7-9	CASSLGWQKSTDTQYF	TGTGCCAGCAGCTTAGGGTGGCAGAAAAGCACAGATACGCAGTATTTT
-	TRBD2	TRBJ2-2	14	TRBV6-5	CASSRTSSARELFF	TGTGCCAGCAGTCGGACTAGCTCGGCCCGGGAGCTGTTTTTT
-	-	TRBJ1-5	14	TRBV7-9	CASSLEGLSQPQHF	TGTGCCAGCAGCTTAGAGGGGCTCTCACAGCCCCAGCATTTT
few	TRBD1	TRBJ1-2	15	TRBV5-1	CASSHDRDRGDGYTF	TGCGCCAGCAGCCACGACCGGGACAGGGGTGATGGCTACACCTTC
-	TRBD1	TRBJ1-1	12	TRBV5-1	CASSQGANEAFF	TGCGCCAGCAGTCAGGGGGCAAATGAAGCTTTCTTT
once	-	TRBJ2-2	13	TRBV12-3/TRBV12-4	CASSTTNTGELFF	TGTGCCAGCAGTACGACAAACACCGGGGAGCTGTTTTTT
-	-	TRBJ2-7	13	TRBV9	CASSARISYEQYF	TGTGCCAGCAGCGCCCGTATCTCCTACGAGCAGTACTTC
-	-	TRBJ2-3	16	TRBV7-9	CASSLVSLEGTDTQYF	TGTGCCAGCAGCTTAGTCTCCCTAGAGGGCACAGATACGCAGTATTTT
-	TRBD2	TRBJ2-5	16	TRBV27	CASSGAGLAGFKTQYF	TGTGCCAGCAGCGGAGCTGGACTAGCGGGATTTAAGACCCAGTACTTC
-	TRBD1	TRBJ1-5	16	TRBV28	CASSSSHRGGNQPQHF	TGTGCCAGCAGTTCCTCACACAGGGGGGGTAATCAGCCCCAGCATTTT
-	TRBD2	TRBJ2-5	17	TRBV28	CASSPPRGGRGQETQYF	TGTGCCAGCAGTCCCCCTCGGGGGGGGAGGGGGCAAGAGACCCAGTACTTC
few	-	TRBJ1-1	15	TRBV9	CASSVAGTDNTEAFF	TGTGCCAGCAGCGTAGCCGGGACTGACAACACTGAAGCTTTCTTT
-	-	TRBJ2-7	16	TRBV9	CASSVGSGGRRYEQYF	TGTGCCAGCAGCGTAGGGTCCGGGGGGCGCCGCTACGAGCAGTACTTC
-	-	TRBJ1-2	14	TRBV10-3	CAISEVTGNYGYTF	TGTGCCATCAGTGAAGTGACAGGAAACTATGGCTACACCTTC
-	-	TRBJ2-7	11	TRBV5-3	CARSLGQEEYF	TGTGCCAGAAGCTTGGGACAGGAGGAGTACTTC
-	TRBD1	TRBJ1-5	14	TRBV2	CASSYTGAGQPQHF	TGTGCCAGCAGCTATACAGGGGCTGGACAGCCCCAGCATTTT
-	TRBD2	TRBJ2-5	15	TRBV5-1	CASSSGLAGQETQYF	TGCGCCAGCAGCTCGGGACTAGCGGGCCAAGAGACCCAGTACTTC
-	TRBD2	TRBJ2-3	15	TRBV28	CASSPSSGGSISQYF	TGTGCCAGCAGTCCATCTAGCGGGGGTTCGATATCGCAGTATTTT
-	TRBD1	TRBJ1-4	15	TRBV7-9	CASSLQTGANEKLFF	TGTGCCAGCAGCTTACAGACAGGGGCGAATGAAAAACTGTTTTTT
-	TRBD1	TRBJ1-6	14	TRBV11-2	CASSLTGDNSPLHF	TGTGCCAGCAGTTTAACAGGGGATAATTCACCCCTCCACTTT
-	TRBD2	TRBJ2-2	18	TRBV11-2	CASSLGPLAGAGTGELFF	TGTGCCAGCAGCTTAGGCCCACTAGCGGGAGCGGGCACCGGGGAGCTGTTTTTT
-	TRBD1	TRBJ1-2	13	TRBV7-9	CASSWDRDYGYTF	TGTGCCAGCAGCTGGGACAGGGACTATGGCTACACCTTC
-	-	TRBJ1-1	10	TRBV24-1	CAKGGTEAFF	TGTGCCAAGGGAGGCACTGAAGCTTTCTTT
-	-	TRBJ1-5	14	TRBV7-2	CASSLPGVNQPQHF	TGTGCCAGCAGCTTGCCGGGGGTCAATCAGCCCCAGCATTTT
-	-	TRBJ2-4	18	TRBV9	CASSRGSGRDLAKNIQYF	TGTGCCAGCAGCCGAGGGTCGGGGCGGGACCTAGCCAAAAACATTCAGTACTTC
-	TRBD2	TRBJ2-7	18	TRBV4-1	CASSQDQGASGRAYEQYF	TGCGCCAGCAGCCAAGATCAGGGTGCTAGCGGGAGGGCCTACGAGCAGTACTTC
-	TRBD2	TRBJ2-3	18	TRBV4-2	CASSQDRRAGGSADTQYF	TGTGCCAGCAGCCAAGATCGGAGAGCGGGAGGAAGTGCAGATACGCAGTATTTT
-	TRBD2	TRBJ2-5	14	TRBV28	CASRATSGQETQYF	TGTGCCAGCAGGGCGACTAGCGGCCAAGAGACCCAGTACTTC
-	-	TRBJ1-1	15	TRBV4-3	CASSRGLGGDTEAFF	TGCGCCAGCAGTCGTGGCCTCGGGGGGGACACTGAAGCTTTCTTT
-	TRBD2	TRBJ2-3	16	TRBV3-1/TRBV3-2	CASSPWVAGDTDTQYF	TGTGCCAGCAGCCCCTGGGTAGCGGGAGACACAGATACGCAGTATTTT
few	-	TRBJ2-2	13	TRBV7-9	CASLRGSTGELFF	TGTGCCAGCCTCAGGGGAAGCACCGGGGAGCTGTTTTTT
-	-	TRBJ1-4	15	TRBV30	CAWSVGAGTNEKLFF	TGTGCCTGGAGTGTAGGGGCAGGGACTAATGAAAAACTGTTTTTT
-	-	TRBJ1-6	17	TRBV5-5	CASSLAGVSSYNSPLHF	TGTGCCAGCAGCTTGGCCGGGGTGAGCTCCTATAATTCACCCCTCCACTTT
-	TRBD2	TRBJ2-7	15	TRBV4-2	CASSQESLAGGEQYF	TGTGCCAGCAGCCAAGAAAGTCTAGCGGGAGGCGAGCAGTACTTC